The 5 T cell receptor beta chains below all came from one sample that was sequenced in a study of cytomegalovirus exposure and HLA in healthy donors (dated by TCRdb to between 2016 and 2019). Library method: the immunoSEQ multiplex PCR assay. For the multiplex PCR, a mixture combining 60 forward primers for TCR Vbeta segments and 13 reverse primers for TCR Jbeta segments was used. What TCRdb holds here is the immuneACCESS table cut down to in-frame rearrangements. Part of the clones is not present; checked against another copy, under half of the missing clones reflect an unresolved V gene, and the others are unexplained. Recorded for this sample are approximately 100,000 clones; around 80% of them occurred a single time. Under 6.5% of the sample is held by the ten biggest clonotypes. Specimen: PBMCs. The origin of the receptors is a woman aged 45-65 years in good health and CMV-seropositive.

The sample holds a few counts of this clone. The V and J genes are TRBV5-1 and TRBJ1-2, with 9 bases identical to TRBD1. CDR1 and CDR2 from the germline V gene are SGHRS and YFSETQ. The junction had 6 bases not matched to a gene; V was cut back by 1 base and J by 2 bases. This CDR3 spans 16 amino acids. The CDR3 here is CASSLLTGQGNYGYTF. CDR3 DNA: TGCGCCAGCAGCTTGTTGACAGGACAGGGGAACTATGGCTACACCTTC.

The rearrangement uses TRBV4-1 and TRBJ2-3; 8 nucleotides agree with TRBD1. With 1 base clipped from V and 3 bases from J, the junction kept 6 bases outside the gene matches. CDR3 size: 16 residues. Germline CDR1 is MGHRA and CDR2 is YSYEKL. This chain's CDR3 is CASSQGPGQVTDTQYF. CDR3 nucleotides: TGCGCCAGCAGCCAAGGCCCGGGACAGGTTACAGATACGCAGTATTTT.

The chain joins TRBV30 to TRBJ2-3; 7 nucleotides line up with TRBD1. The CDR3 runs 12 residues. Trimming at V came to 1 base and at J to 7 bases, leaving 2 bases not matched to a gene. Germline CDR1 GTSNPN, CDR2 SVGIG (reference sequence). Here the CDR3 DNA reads TGTGCCTGGAGTGGACAGGGAAATACGCAGTATTTT. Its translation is CAWSGQGNTQYF.

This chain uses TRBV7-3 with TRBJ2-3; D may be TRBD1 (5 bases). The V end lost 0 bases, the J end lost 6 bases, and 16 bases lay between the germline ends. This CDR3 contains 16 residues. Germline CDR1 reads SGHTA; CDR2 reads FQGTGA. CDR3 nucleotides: TGTGCCAGCAGCTTAACGTTCACAGGCCTGGGGGATACGCAGTATTTT. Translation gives CASSLTFTGLGDTQYF.

As DNA, the CDR3 is TGTGCCAGCAGCTTAGAGTGGACAGGGGTCCACGAGCAGTACTTC. The encoded protein is CASSLEWTGVHEQYF. The rearrangement joins TRBV7-6 to TRBJ2-7, with 9 bases fitting TRBD1. Trimming cost V 1 base and J 5 bases; bases outside gene matches: 6. The CDR3 contains 15 residues. Germline lookup yields CDR1 SGHVS and CDR2 FNYEAQ.